This entry features one TCR beta chain sequence. The target antigen is unknown. Sequencing relied on a cDNA template that was reverse transcribed from extracted RNA. Repertoires were generated with immunoSEQ multiplex PCR, while TCRdb's copy carries only in-frame clones and drops some. The profile shows 95,000 to 100,000 clones, 50% to 60% of them singletons. These data originate in a study of CD8+ T cells in alopecia areata. Background on the study: Patients in the treated group were given tofacitinib by mouth, 5 to 10 mg twice a day. Whole-study results and caveats: Administration of tofacitinib significantly diminished scalp clonality and expanded CD8+ clones within the top 100.

Noted treatment: oral pan-JAK inhibitor, 5-10 mg twice daily. V gave up 3 bases and J gave up 2 bases, with 11 bases separating them. The CDR3 is 15 residues long. Germline CDR1 is PRHDT and CDR2 is FYEKMQ (reference sequence). Sequenced here: CD8+ T cells sorted from blood, sampled at roughly week 58, from a patient treated with tofacitinib. The rearrangement joins TRBV13 to TRBJ2-1, with a weak D call TRBD1 (7 bases). The TCR sequence derives from a human donor with alopecia areata. CDR3 region: CASSFRGAAYNEQFF. CDR3 DNA: TGTGCCAGCAGCTTCAGGGGGGCCGCCTACAATGAGCAGTTCTTC.